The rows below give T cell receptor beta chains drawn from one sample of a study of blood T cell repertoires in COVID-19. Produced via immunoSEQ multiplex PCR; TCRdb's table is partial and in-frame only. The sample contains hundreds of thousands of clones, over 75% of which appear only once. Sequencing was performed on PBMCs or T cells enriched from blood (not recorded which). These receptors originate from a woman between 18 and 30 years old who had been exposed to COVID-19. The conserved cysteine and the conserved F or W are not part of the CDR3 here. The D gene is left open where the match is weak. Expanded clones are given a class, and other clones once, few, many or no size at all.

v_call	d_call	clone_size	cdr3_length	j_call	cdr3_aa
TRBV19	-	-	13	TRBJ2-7	ASSIPGSGSYEQY
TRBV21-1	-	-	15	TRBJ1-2	ASSSVGRDRDNYGYT
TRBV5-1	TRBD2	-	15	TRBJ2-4	ASSLAGKTSGIDIQY
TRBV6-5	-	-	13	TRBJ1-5	ASSYSRAGYQPQH
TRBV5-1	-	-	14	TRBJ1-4	ASREDISGYSEKLF
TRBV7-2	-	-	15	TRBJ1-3	ASSLAGTTSPGNTIY
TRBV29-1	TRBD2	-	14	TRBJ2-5	SVERGLAGGQETQY
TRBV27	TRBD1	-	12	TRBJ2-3	ANQDREDRGAQY
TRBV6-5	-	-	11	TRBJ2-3	ASREIGQGPQY
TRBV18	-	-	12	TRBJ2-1	ASSPNSVYNEQF
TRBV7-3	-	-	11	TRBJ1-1	ASSPGSWTEAF
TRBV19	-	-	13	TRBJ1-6	ASSFGQTGNSPLH
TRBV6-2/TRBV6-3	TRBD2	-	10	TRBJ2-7	ASSYGGGEQY
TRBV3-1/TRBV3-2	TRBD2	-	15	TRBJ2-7	ASSQGTSGRAIYRQY
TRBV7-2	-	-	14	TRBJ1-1	ASSLVAVSVNTEAF
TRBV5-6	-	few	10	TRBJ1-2	ASSLVTGGYT
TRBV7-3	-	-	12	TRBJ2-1	ASSLTSRVDEQF
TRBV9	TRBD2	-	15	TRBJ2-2	ASSAGLAGALTGELF
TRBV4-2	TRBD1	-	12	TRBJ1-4	ASSPGTGPEKLF
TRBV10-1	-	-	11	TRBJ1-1	ASSDTGNTEAF
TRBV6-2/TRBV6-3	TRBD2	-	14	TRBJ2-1	ASSSRTSVSYNEQF
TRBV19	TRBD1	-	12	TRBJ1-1	ASSFGQGYTEAF
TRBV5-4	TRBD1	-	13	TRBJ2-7	ASSRDSLVSYEQY
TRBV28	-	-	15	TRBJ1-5	ASSLWGHKDSNQPQH